These 29 T cell receptor beta chains were sequenced from one sample in a study of shared clonotypes between healthy human individuals. Only in-frame clones appear in the TCRdb table, and some are missing; sequencing was by immunoSEQ multiplex PCR. The table has 2,500,000 or so clones, roughly 92% seen once. The sequencing input was naive CD4+ T cells from PBMCs. Subset specified: CD45RA+ positively selected. The receptor set was obtained from a man in his late teens or twenties in good health. Some clones in this sample may be carry-over from other donors' samples.

The gene calls are TRBV5-4 and TRBJ1-3, with D possibly being TRBD1 (6 bases). Germline V lookup: CDR1 SGHNT, CDR2 YYREEE (reference sequence). V was trimmed by 4 bases and J by 2 bases, leaving 13 bases between them. The CDR3 contains 15 residues. The CDR3 bases are TGTGCCAGCAGCCCAGGGGAGTTGGCTGGAAACACCATATATTTT. It specifies CASSPGELAGNTIYF. The full variable domain, in which reference TRBV5-4 and TRBJ1-3 provide the parts outside the CDR3, is ETGVTQSPTHLIKTRGQQVTLRCSSQSGHNTVSWYQQALGQGPQFIFQYYREEENGRGNFPPRFSGLQFPNYSSELNVNALELDDSALYLCASSPGELAGNTIYFGEGSWLTVV.

The genes are TRBV6-5 and TRBJ2-7; 8 nucleotides match TRBD2. The V gene's germline CDR1 is MNHEY and CDR2 SVGAGI. The trim removed 5 bases at V and 7 bases at J, leaving 13 bases unmatched. This CDR3 comprises 15 residues. The CDR3 region has the DNA TGTGCCAGCAGTCTCGGGGGGGCGCCCCCGGGGGAGCAGTACTTC. Residues: CASSLGGAPPGEQYF.

This clone is a singleton in its sample. The chain combines TRBV5-1 with TRBJ1-2; no firm D call. CDR1 SGHRS and CDR2 YFSETQ come from the germline V gene. This CDR3 comprises 12 residues. Trimming took off 5 bases at V and 6 bases at J, with 11 bases between the two ends. In DNA form, the CDR3 reads TGCGCCAGCAGGGGAGGGTTTGATGGCTACACCTTC. This encodes CASRGGFDGYTF. The whole variable domain, filled in from reference TRBV5-1 and TRBJ1-2, reads KAGVTQTPRYLIKTRGQQVTLSCSPISGHRSVSWYQQTPGQGLQFLFEYFSETQRNKGNFPGRFSGRQFSNSRSEMNVSTLELGDSALYLCASRGGFDGYTFGSGTRLTVV.

The gene calls are TRBV7-2 and TRBJ1-1; D might be TRBD1 (5 bases). Trimming pared 1 base from V and 0 bases from J, leaving 9 bases between. CDR1 and CDR2 (germline): SGHTA, FQGNSA. The length of the CDR3 is 15 residues. This chain's CDR3 is CASSLGGSLNTEAFF. CDR3 bases: TGTGCCAGCAGCTTAGGGGGCAGCTTGAACACTGAAGCTTTCTTT. The full variable domain, rest sourced from reference TRBV7-2 and TRBJ1-1, is GAGVSQSPSNKVTEKGKDVELRCDPISGHTALYWYRQSLGQGLEFLIYFQGNSAPDKSGLPSDRFSAERTGGSVSTLTIQRTQQEDSAVYLCASSLGGSLNTEAFFGQGTRLTVV.

V and J are TRBV6-1 and TRBJ2-1; 9 bases align to TRBD2. The junction had 8 bases not matched to a gene; V was cut back by 1 base and J by 4 bases. This CDR3 comprises 17 residues. Germline CDR1 reads MNHNS; CDR2 reads SASEGT. The CDR3 nucleotides are TGTGCCAGCAGTGAAGAGGAGGCGGGAGGGCCTTACAATGAGCAGTTCTTC. Its translation is CASSEEEAGGPYNEQFF.

J is TRBJ1-1 and V is TRBV28; D call uncertain. The CDR3 spans 12 residues. V was shortened by 5 bases and J by 3 bases, with 7 bases between the two germline ends. Germline V gene data show CDR1 as MDHEN and CDR2 as SYDVKM. CDR3 loop: CASSAVDTEAFF. The CDR3 region has the DNA TGTGCCAGCAGTGCCGTAGACACTGAAGCTTTCTTT.

The gene calls are TRBV29-1 and TRBJ1-1; no clear D gene. CDR1 and CDR2 from the germline V gene are SQVTM and ANQGSEA. V shed 4 bases and J shed 4 bases, with 13 bases lying between them. The CDR3 is 13 amino acids. The DNA of the CDR3 is TGCAGCGTTGGACCCATGACCGGCACTGAAGCTTTCTTT. It is translated as CSVGPMTGTEAFF.

This chain uses TRBV6-1 with TRBJ1-1; a weak D match, TRBD1 (5 bases). The CDR3 loop spans 13 amino acids. CDR1 MNHNS and CDR2 SASEGT come from the germline V gene. V was shortened by 4 bases and J by 5 bases, with 11 bases between the two germline ends. The CDR3 nucleotides are TGTGCCAGCAGTGCTTCAGGGAGGACTGAAGCTTTCTTT. Its translation is CASSASGRTEAFF.

This chain joins TRBV18 and TRBJ2-5, with no clear D. V gave up 6 bases and J gave up 5 bases, with 28 bases separating them. Per the germline V gene, CDR1 is KGHSH and CDR2 is LQKENI. The CDR3 loop spans 18 amino acids. The CDR3 sequence is CASSSQPLSFSGWETQYF. CDR3 DNA: TGTGCCAGCTCCTCACAACCCTTATCATTCTCCGGTTGGGAGACCCAGTACTTC. Drawing the rest from reference TRBV18 and TRBJ2-5, the complete variable domain is NAGVMQNPRHLVRRRGQEARLRCSPMKGHSHVYWYRQLPEEGLKFMVYLQKENIIDESGMPKERFSAEFPKEGPSILRIQQVVRGDSAAYFCASSSQPLSFSGWETQYFGPGTRLLVL.

The chain recombines TRBV5-6 with TRBJ1-2; TRBD1 is a possible D gene (5 bases). Looked up from germline, CDR1 is SGHDT and CDR2 is YYEEEE. The CDR3 is 13 residues long. The germline V and J ends were trimmed by 1 base and 2 bases, with 6 bases remaining between them. The CDR3 protein is CASSLNRNYGYTF. CDR3 sequence (DNA): TGTGCCAGCAGCTTGAACAGGAACTATGGCTACACCTTC.

This clone was picked up a small number of times. The chain couples TRBV7-2 to TRBJ1-5; 8 positions match TRBD1. This CDR3 is 16 amino acids long. From germline, CDR1 is SGHTA and CDR2 FQGNSA. Trimming took 2 bases from V and 2 from J; bases not matched to a gene: 5. This chain's CDR3 is CASSLFATGGNQPQHF. CDR3 bases: TGTGCCAGCAGCTTATTTGCGACAGGGGGCAATCAGCCCCAGCATTTT.

The CDR3 DNA sequence: TGTGCCAGCAGCCCTCCGGGACAGGGTACCTACGAGCAGTACTTC. This sequence encodes CASSPPGQGTYEQYF. J is TRBJ2-7 and V is TRBV25-1, with 9 bases aligning to TRBD1. CDR3 length: 15 residues. V lost 6 bases, J lost 2 bases, and 8 bases stayed unmatched. Germline V gene data show CDR1 as MGHDK and CDR2 as SYGVNS.

The chain uses TRBV2 and TRBJ1-3, with D uncertain. There are 13 residues in the CDR3. V gave up 6 bases and J gave up 3 bases, with 9 bases separating them. The V gene's germline CDR1 is SNHLY and CDR2 FYNNEI. DNA of the CDR3: TGTGCCAGCAGGCCGGGGAGTGGAAACACCATATATTTT. Its translation: CASRPGSGNTIYF.

The rearrangement joins TRBV10-3 to TRBJ1-5; no firm D call. The ends were cut back, 4 bases at V and 0 bases at J, with 16 bases in the middle. The CDR3 spans 17 residues. CDR1 is ENHRY and CDR2 is SYGVKD in the germline V gene. The CDR3 DNA sequence: TGTGCCATCAGTGGGACCCAGGCCCTCGGTAGCAATCAGCCCCAGCATTTT. Protein product: CAISGTQALGSNQPQHF.

The V gene is TRBV18, the J gene TRBJ2-2; tentatively, D is TRBD1 (5 bases). Trimming shortened V by 2 bases and J by 4 bases, and 14 bases separated the two germline ends. In germline, CDR1 is KGHSH, CDR2 LQKENI. The CDR3 runs 16 residues. CDR3 loop: CASSPFTTESTGELFF. DNA of the CDR3: TGTGCCAGCTCACCATTTACGACAGAATCCACCGGGGAGCTGTTTTTT.

The V gene is TRBV7-8, the J gene TRBJ1-2; unclear D gene. V was cut by 5 bases and J by 7 bases, with 17 bases left in between. The CDR3 consists of 14 residues. The germline V gene has CDR1 SGHVS and CDR2 FQNEAQ. The CDR3 DNA is TGTGCCAGCAGCCGATATACGGGAATTGGTGGCTACACCTTC. Translation gives CASSRYTGIGGYTF.

V and J are TRBV28 and TRBJ1-3; D remains unclear. The CDR3 runs 14 residues. V lost 2 bases and J 4 bases, leaving 9 bases between the germline ends. CDR1 and CDR2 (germline): MDHEN, SYDVKM. The CDR3 is CASSLAGGGNTIYF. DNA of the CDR3: TGTGCCAGCAGTTTAGCGGGAGGAGGAAACACCATATATTTT.

This clone was recorded only once. This chain uses TRBV28 with TRBJ1-2, with D maybe TRBD1 (6 bases). The germline V and J ends were trimmed by 9 bases and 2 bases, with 19 bases remaining between them. Germline V lookup: CDR1 MDHEN, CDR2 SYDVKM. The CDR3 has 15 amino acids. The DNA of the CDR3 is TGTGCCAGTTGGGATGGGGGGGCCCTCAACTATGGCTACACCTTC. Translating gives CASWDGGALNYGYTF.

The V call is TRBV7-2, the J call TRBJ2-5; TRBD2 might be the D (6 bases). This CDR3 has 16 residues. Trimming left V 1 base short and J 7 bases short, with 19 bases between. The germline gives CDR1 SGHTA, CDR2 FQGNSA. The CDR3 spells CASSLVSGSSGGTQYF. The DNA for the CDR3 is TGTGCCAGCAGCTTAGTGTCCGGGAGTTCGGGCGGGACCCAGTACTTC.

The genes are TRBV30 and TRBJ2-1; 12 bases are shared with TRBD2. Per the germline V gene, CDR1 is GTSNPN and CDR2 is SVGIG (reference sequence). CDR3 length equals 15 residues. Trimming took 3 bases from V and 5 from J; bases not matched to a gene: 5. The DNA of the CDR3 is TGTGCCTGGAGCGCGGGACTAGCGGGCAACAATGAGCAGTTCTTC. Protein product: CAWSAGLAGNNEQFF.

V gene TRBV5-8 combines with J gene TRBJ2-2; TRBD1 might be the D (6 bases). V shed 2 bases and J shed 7 bases, with 9 bases lying between them. The CDR3 consists of 13 residues. The germline V gene encodes CDR1 SGHTS and CDR2 YDEGEE. The CDR3 coding sequence is TGTGCCAGCAGCTTAAGGGGGTACGGGGAGCTGTTTTTT. This gives the protein CASSLRGYGELFF. Using reference TRBV5-8 and TRBJ2-2 for the parts outside the CDR3, the full variable domain is EAGVTQSPTHLIKTRGQQATLRCSPISGHTSVYWYQQALGLGLQFLLWYDEGEERNRGNFPPRFSGRQFPNYSSELNVNALELEDSALYLCASSLRGYGELFFGEGSRLTVL.

The chain couples TRBV18 to TRBJ2-7, with TRBD1 matching over 8 bases. The V and J ends lost 2 bases and 0 bases, in that order; junction bases with no gene match: 6. This CDR3 comprises 16 residues. Germline V gives CDR1 KGHSH, CDR2 LQKENI. The CDR3 bases are TGTGCCAGCTCACCAAGGTCGCAGGGGGCCTCCTACGAGCAGTACTTC. It translates to CASSPRSQGASYEQYF.

This clone is a singleton in its sample. The chain employs TRBV15 and TRBJ2-7; weak D call: TRBD1 (5 bases). This CDR3 comprises 14 residues. V dropped 0 bases and J dropped 2 bases, with 8 bases sitting between them. Germline V gene sequence: CDR1 LNHNV, CDR2 YYDKDF (reference sequence). Here the CDR3 reads CATSREQGPYEQYF. CDR3 bases: TGTGCCACCAGCAGAGAGCAGGGTCCCTACGAGCAGTACTTC.

This clone was picked up a small number of times. J is TRBJ1-1 and V is TRBV2; 7 nucleotides agree with TRBD1. The CDR3 contains 15 residues. Trimming cost V 6 bases and J 1 base; bases outside gene matches: 8. Germline CDR1 reads SNHLY; CDR2 reads FYNNEI. The CDR3 loop is CASRLWNRGNTEAFF. DNA of the CDR3: TGTGCCAGCAGGCTTTGGAACAGGGGGAACACTGAAGCTTTCTTT.

This rearrangement joins TRBV6-5 to TRBJ2-2; the D is unclear. Germline CDR1 is MNHEY and CDR2 is SVGAGI. The CDR3 is 16 residues long. V lost 2 bases to trimming and J lost 5 bases, with 15 bases between them. CDR3 sequence reads: CASSYGGLSRTGELFF. CDR3 coding DNA: TGTGCCAGCAGTTACGGCGGCCTTTCTCGGACCGGGGAGCTGTTTTTT.

The chain uses TRBV30 and TRBJ1-6, with 9 positions matching TRBD1. CDR1 GTSNPN and CDR2 SVGIG come from the germline V gene (reference sequence). The CDR3 consists of 14 residues. J gave up 8 bases and V 3 bases, and 5 bases lay outside the gene matches. The CDR3 bases are TGTGCCTGGAGAGCGGGACAGGGTTATTCACCCCTCCACTTT. It specifies CAWRAGQGYSPLHF. Variable domain in full (rest from reference TRBV30 and TRBJ1-6): SQTIHQWPATLVQPVGSPLSLECTVEGTSNPNLYWYRQAAGRGLQLLFYSVGIGQISSEVPQNLSASRPQDRQFILSSKKLLLSDSGFYLCAWRAGQGYSPLHFGNGTRLTVT.

Only one count was recorded for this clone. The chain has TRBV28 and TRBJ2-7, with D perhaps TRBD2 (7 bases). CDR1 is MDHEN and CDR2 is SYDVKM in the germline V gene. V was trimmed by 8 bases and J by 5 bases, leaving 16 bases between them. CDR3 length equals 13 residues. CDR3: CASEGGRSNEQYF. CDR3 in DNA: TGTGCCAGCGAGGGGGGGAGAAGCAACGAGCAGTACTTC. Full variable domain (outside the CDR3, taken from reference TRBV28 and TRBJ2-7): DVKVTQSSRYLVKRTGEKVFLECVQDMDHENMFWYRQDPGLGLRLIYFSYDVKMKEKGDIPEGYSVSREKKERFSLILESASTNQTSMYLCASEGGRSNEQYFGPGTRLTVT.

The chain couples TRBV5-1 to TRBJ1-1; D remains ambiguous. The germline gives CDR1 SGHRS, CDR2 YFSETQ. V lost 0 bases and J lost 0, with 12 bases in between. There are 16 residues in the CDR3. The chain's CDR3 is CASSLVTRVVNTEAFF. CDR3 DNA: TGCGCCAGCAGCTTGGTTACCCGGGTCGTGAACACTGAAGCTTTCTTT.

This chain links TRBV29-1 with TRBJ2-1; TRBD1 might be the D (5 bases). The germline V gene encodes CDR1 SQVTM and CDR2 ANQGSEA. CDR3 length: 12 amino acids. Trimming cost V 3 bases and J 16 bases, with 19 bases left between them. The CDR3 DNA is TGCAGCGTTGACCACCCCGCCAGGGTCCCCTTCTTC. Translating gives CSVDHPARVPFF.